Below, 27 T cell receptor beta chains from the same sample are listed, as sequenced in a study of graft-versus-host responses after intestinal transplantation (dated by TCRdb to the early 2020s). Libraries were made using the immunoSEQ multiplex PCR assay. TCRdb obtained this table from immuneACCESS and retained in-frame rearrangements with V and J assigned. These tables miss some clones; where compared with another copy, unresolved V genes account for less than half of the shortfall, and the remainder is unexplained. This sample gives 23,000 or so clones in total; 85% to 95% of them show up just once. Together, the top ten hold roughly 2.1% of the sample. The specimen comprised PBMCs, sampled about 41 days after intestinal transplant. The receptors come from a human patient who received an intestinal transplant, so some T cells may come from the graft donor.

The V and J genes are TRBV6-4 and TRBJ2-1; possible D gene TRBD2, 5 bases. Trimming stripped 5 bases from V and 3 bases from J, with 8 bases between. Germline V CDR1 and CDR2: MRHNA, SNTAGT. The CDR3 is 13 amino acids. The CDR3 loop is CASSLTSYNEQFF. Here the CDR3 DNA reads TGTGCCAGCAGTCTAACTAGCTACAATGAGCAGTTCTTC.

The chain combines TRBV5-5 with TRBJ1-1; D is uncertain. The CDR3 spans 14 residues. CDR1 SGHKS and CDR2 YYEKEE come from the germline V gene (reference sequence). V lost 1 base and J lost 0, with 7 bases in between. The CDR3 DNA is TGTGCCAGCAGCTTGAGGGTTTTGAACACTGAAGCTTTCTTT. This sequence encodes CASSLRVLNTEAFF.

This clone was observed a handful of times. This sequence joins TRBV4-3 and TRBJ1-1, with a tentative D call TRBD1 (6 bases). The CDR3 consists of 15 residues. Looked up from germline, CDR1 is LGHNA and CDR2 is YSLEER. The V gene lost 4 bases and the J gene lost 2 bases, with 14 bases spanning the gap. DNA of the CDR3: TGCGCCAGCAGCCTCGAGACGGGGGCTAACACTGAAGCTTTCTTT. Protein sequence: CASSLETGANTEAFF.

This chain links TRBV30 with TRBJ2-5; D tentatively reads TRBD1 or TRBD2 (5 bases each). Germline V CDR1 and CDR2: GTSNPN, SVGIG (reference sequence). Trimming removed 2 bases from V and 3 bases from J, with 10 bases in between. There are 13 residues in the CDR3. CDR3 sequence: CAWSRDVKETQYF. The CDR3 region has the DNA TGTGCCTGGAGTAGGGACGTAAAAGAGACCCAGTACTTC.

CDR3 residues: CASSPGSYEQYF. In DNA, the CDR3 is TGTGCCAGCAGCCCCGGGTCCTACGAGCAGTACTTC. The chain employs TRBV16 and TRBJ2-5; D remains ambiguous. The J call may be in error: the DNA end matches TRBJ2-7 better. CDR3 size: 12 residues. CDR1 and CDR2 (germline): KGHSY, FQNENV.

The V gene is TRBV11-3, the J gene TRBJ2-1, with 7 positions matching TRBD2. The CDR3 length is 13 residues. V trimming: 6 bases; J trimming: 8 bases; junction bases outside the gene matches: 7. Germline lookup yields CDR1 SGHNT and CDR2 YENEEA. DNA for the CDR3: TGTGCCAGCAGTCATACAGCGGGGCATGAGCAGTTCTTC. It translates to CASSHTAGHEQFF.

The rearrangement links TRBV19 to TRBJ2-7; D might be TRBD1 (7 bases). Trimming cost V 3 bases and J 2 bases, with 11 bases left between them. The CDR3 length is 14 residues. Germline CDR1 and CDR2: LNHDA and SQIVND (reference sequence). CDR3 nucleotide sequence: TGTGCCAGTAGTATGGAGGGGGCCACCTACGAGCAGTACTTC. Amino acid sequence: CASSMEGATYEQYF. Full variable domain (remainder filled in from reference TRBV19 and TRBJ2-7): DGGITQSPKYLFRKEGQNVTLSCEQNLNHDAMYWYRQDPGQGLRLIYYSQIVNDFQKGDIAEGYSVSREKKESFPLTVTSAQKNPTAFYLCASSMEGATYEQYFGPGTRLTVT.

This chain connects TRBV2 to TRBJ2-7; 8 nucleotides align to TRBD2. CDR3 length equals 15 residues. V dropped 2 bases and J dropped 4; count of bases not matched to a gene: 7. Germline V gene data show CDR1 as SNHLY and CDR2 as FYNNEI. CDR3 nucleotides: TGTGCCAGCAGTGAACGGGAGGGAGGGGTATACGAGCAGTACTTC. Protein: CASSEREGGVYEQYF.

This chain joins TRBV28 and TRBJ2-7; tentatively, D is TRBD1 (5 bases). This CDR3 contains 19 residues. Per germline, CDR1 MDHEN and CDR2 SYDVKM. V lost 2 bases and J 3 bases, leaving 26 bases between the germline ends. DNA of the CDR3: TGTGCCAGCAGTTTAATCCAGGGTGCCCCAAATCCCCAAATCTACGAGCAGTACTTC. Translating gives CASSLIQGAPNPQIYEQYF.

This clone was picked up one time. The CDR3 reads CASSQETLAGVEQYF. CDR3 nucleotides: TGCGCCAGCAGCCAAGAAACACTAGCGGGAGTCGAGCAGTACTTC. The chain links TRBV4-1 to TRBJ2-5, with 11 bases lining up with TRBD2. The DNA end favors TRBJ2-7, so the J call may be wrong. The germline CDR1 and CDR2 sequences are MGHRA and YSYEKL. The CDR3 has 15 residues.

The CDR3 bases are TGTGCCAGCTCATTAATAGCGGCTCTAACCTACGAGCAGTACTTC. Translated: CASSLIAALTYEQYF. This chain connects TRBV6-5 to TRBJ2-7; tentatively, D is TRBD2 (6 bases). The CDR3 covers 15 residues. Germline loops: CDR1 MNHEY, CDR2 SVGAGI. Trimming pared 8 bases from V and 2 bases from J, leaving 19 bases between.

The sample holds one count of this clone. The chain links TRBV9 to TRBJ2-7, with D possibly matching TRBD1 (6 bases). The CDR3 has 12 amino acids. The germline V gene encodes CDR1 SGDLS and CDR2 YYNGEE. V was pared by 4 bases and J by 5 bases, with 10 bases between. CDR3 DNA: TGTGCCAGCAGCTCGGACAGAAACGAGCAGTACTTC. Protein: CASSSDRNEQYF.

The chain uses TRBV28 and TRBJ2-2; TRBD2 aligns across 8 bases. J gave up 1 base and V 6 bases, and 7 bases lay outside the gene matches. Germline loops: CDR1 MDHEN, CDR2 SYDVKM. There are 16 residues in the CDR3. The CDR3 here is CASSPLAGLNTGELFF. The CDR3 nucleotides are TGTGCCAGCAGCCCCTTAGCGGGGCTGAACACCGGGGAGCTGTTTTTT.

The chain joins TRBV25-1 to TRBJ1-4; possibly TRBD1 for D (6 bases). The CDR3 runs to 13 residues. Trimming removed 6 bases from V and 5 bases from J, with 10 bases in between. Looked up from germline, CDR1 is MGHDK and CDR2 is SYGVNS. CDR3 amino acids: CASSHRENEKLFF. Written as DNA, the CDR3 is TGTGCCAGCAGCCACAGGGAAAATGAAAAACTGTTTTTT.

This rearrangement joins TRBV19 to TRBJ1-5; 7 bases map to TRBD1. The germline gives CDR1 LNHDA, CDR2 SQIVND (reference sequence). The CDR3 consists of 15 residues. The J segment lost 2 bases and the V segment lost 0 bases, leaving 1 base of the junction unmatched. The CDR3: CASSIEGGGNQPQHF. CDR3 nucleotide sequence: TGTGCCAGTAGTATAGAAGGGGGCGGCAATCAGCCCCAGCATTTT.

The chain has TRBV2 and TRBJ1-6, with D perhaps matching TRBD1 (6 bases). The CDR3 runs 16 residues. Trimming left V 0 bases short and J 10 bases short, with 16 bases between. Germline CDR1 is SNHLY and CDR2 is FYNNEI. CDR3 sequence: CASSEALLGGMSPLHF. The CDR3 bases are TGTGCCAGCAGTGAAGCGCTTCTGGGGGGCATGTCACCCCTCCACTTT. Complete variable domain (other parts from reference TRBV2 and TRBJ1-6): EPEVTQTPSHQVTQMGQEVILRCVPISNHLYFYWYRQILGQKVEFLVSFYNNEISEKSEIFDDQFSVERPDGSNFTLKIRSTKLEDSAMYFCASSEALLGGMSPLHFGNGTRLTVT.

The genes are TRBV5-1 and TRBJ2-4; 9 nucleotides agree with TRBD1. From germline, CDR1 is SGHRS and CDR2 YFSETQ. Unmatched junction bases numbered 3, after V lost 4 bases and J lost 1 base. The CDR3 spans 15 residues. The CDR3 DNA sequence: TGCGCCAGCAGCGGTGGGACAGGGGCCAAAAACATTCAGTACTTC. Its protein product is CASSGGTGAKNIQYF.

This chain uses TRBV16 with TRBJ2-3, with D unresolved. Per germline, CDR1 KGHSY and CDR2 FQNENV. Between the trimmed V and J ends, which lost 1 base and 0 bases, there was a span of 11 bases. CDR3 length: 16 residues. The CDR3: CASSQFLTTSTDTQYF. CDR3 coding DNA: TGTGCCAGCAGCCAATTTCTGACAACTAGCACAGATACGCAGTATTTT.

The CDR3 coding sequence is TGTGCCGGAAAACTAGCGGGGGCGGGCGAGCAGTACTTC. It translates to CAGKLAGAGEQYF. V gene TRBV30 combines with J gene TRBJ2-7; the match to TRBD2 covers 11 bases. The CDR3 is 13 residues long. Looked up from germline, CDR1 is GTSNPN and CDR2 is SVGIG (reference sequence). V shed 8 bases and J 6 bases; nucleotides not matched to a gene: 9.

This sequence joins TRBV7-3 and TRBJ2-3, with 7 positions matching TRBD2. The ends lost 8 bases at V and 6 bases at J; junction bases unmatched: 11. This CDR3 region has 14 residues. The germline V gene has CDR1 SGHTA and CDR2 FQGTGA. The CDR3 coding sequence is TGTGCCAGCTCCTGGCGGGGGAGGTGGGATACGCAGTATTTT. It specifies CASSWRGRWDTQYF.

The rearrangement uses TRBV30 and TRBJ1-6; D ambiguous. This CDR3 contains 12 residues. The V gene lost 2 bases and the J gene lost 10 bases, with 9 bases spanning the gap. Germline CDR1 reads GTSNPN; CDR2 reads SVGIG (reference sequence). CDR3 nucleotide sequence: TGTGCCTGGAGTCTGGGAAACTCACCCCTCCACTTT. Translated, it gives CAWSLGNSPLHF.

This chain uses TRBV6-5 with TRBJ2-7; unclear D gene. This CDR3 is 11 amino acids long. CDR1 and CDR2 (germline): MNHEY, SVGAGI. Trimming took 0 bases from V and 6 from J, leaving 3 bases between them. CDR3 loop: CASSYSTEQYF. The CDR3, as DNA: TGTGCCAGCAGTTACTCGACCGAGCAGTACTTC.

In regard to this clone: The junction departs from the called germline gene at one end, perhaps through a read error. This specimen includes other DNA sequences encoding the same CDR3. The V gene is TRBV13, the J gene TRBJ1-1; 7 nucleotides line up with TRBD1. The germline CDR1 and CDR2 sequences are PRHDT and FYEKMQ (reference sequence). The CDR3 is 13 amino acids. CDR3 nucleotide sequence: TGTGCCAGCAGCCAGAGAGGGGGCCTAGAAGCTTTCTTC. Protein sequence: CASSQRGGLEAFF.

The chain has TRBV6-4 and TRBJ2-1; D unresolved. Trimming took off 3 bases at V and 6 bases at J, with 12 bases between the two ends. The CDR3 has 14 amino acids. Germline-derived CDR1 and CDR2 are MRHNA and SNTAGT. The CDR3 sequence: CASSERSRSNEQFF. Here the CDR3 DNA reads TGTGCCAGCAGTGAAAGGTCAAGATCCAATGAGCAGTTCTTC.

The CDR3 is CRGGQRNEQFF. The CDR3 nucleotides read TGCAGGGGGGGACAGCGCAATGAGCAGTTCTTC. The chain recombines TRBV20-1 with TRBJ2-1; D might be TRBD1 (7 bases). Germline-derived CDR1 and CDR2 are DFQATT and SNEGSKA (reference sequence). This CDR3 has 11 residues.

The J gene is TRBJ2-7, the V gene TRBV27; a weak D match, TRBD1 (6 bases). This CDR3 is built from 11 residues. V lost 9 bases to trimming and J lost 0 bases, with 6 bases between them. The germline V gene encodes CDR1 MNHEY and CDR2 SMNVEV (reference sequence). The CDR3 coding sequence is TGTGCCAGGGACAGCTCCTACGAGCAGTACTTC. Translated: CARDSSYEQYF.

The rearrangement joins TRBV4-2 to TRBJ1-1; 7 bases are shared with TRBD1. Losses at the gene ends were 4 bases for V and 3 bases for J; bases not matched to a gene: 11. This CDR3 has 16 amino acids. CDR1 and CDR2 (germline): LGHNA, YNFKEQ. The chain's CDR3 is CASSRAAGQRDTEAFF. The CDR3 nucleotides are TGTGCCAGCAGCCGGGCGGCGGGACAGAGGGACACTGAAGCTTTCTTT.